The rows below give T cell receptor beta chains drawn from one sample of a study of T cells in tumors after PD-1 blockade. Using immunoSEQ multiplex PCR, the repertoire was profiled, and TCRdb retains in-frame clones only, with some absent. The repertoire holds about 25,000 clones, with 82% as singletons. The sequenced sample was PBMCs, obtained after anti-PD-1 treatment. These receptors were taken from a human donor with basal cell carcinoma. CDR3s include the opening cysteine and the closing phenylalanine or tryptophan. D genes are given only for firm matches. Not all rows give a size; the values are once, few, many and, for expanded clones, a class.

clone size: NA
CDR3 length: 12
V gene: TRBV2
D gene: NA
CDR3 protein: CASSDGAGELFF

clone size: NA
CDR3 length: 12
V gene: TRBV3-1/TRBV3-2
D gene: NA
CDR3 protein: CASSLWNDGYTF

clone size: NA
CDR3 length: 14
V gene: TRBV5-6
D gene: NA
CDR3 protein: CASSPQSYNSPLHF

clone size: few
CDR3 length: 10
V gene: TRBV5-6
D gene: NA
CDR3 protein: CASGDYGYTF

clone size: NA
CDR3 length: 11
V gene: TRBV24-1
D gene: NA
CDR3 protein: CATSTEWPQHF

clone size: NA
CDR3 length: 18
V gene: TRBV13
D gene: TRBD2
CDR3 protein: CASSLGPPTSRATDTQYF

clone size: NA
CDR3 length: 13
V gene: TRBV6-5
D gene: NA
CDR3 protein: CASSWVGDYGYTF

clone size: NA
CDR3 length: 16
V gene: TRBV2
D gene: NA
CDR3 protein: CASSADSAYSNQPQHF

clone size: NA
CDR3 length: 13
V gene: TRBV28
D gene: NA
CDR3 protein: CASTIGEYYGYTF

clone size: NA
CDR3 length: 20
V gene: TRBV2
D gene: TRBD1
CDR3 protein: CASSVAPWTGEGVIQETQYF

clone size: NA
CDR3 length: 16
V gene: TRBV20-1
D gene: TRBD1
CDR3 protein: CSASHFRTGRGETQYF

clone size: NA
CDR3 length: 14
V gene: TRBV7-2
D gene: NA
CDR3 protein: CASSLGGFGETQYF

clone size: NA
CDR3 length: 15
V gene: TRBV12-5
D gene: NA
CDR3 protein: CASAPRRVGAGELFF

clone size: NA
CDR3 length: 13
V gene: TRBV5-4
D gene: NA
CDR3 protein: CASSGGAAYEQYF

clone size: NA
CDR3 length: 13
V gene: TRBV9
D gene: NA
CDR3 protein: CASSVVMNTEAFF

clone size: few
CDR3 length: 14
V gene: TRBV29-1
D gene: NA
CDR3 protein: CSVEEGNSGNTIYF

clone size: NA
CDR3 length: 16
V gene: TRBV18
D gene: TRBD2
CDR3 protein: CASSPQGGGLTDTQYF

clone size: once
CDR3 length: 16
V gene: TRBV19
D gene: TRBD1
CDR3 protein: CAPRDRGARYSYEQYF

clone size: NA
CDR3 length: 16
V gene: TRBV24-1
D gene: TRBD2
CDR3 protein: CATRFPSGAYTDTQYF

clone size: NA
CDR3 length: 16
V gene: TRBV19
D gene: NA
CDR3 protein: CASSPGRHKAKNIQYF

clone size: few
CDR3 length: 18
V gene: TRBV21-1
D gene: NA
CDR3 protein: CASSKAPGTVISNQPQHF

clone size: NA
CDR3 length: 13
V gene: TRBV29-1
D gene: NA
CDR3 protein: CSVEGQSSYEQYF

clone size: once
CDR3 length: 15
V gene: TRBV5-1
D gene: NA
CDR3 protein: CASSPTTTKQETQYF

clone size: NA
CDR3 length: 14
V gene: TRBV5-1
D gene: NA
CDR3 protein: CASSPGLDQETQYF

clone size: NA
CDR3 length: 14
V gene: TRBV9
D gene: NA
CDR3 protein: CASSVGNPSETQYF

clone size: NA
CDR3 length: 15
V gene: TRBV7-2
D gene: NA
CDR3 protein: CASSLGTYSGNTIYF